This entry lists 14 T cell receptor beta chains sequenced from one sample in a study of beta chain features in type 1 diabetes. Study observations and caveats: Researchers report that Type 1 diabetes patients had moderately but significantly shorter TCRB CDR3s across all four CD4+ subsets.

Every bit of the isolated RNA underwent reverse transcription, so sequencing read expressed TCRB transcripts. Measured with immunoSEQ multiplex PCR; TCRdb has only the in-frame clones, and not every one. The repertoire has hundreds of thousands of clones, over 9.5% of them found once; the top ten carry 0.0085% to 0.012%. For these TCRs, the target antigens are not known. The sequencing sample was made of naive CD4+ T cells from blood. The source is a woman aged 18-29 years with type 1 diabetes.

CDR3 sequence: CASSSGLGQGTDTQYF. CDR3 sequence (DNA): TGTGCCAGCAGCTCGGGGCTGGGACAGGGTACAGATACGCAGTATTTT. The chain has TRBV5-8 and TRBJ2-3; TRBD1 agrees at 9 bases. The CDR3 has 16 residues. Germline CDR1 SGHTS, CDR2 YDEGEE. V lost 3 bases, J lost 3 bases, and 8 bases stayed unmatched.

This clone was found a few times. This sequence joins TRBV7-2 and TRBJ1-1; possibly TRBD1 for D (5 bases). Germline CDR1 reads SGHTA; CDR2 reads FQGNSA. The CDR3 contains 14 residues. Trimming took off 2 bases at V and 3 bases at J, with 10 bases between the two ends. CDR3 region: CASSLSSGDTEAFF. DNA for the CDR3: TGTGCCAGCAGCTTATCTTCGGGGGACACTGAAGCTTTCTTT.

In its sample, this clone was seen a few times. CDR3 protein: CASSPREKLRNTEAFF. CDR3 coding DNA: TGTGCCAGCAGCCCCCGGGAAAAGCTTCGGAACACTGAAGCTTTCTTT. The V call is TRBV13, the J call TRBJ1-1, with no clear D. CDR3 length equals 16 residues. Trimming stripped 5 bases from V and 1 base from J, with 17 bases between. Germline-derived CDR1 and CDR2 are PRHDT and FYEKMQ (reference sequence).

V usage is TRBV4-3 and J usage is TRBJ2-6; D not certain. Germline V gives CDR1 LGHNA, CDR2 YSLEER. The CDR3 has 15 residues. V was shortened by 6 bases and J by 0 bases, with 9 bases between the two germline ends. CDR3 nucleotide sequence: TGCGCCAGCAGTCGGGTCGGCTCTGGGGCCAACGTCCTGACTTTC. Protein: CASSRVGSGANVLTF.

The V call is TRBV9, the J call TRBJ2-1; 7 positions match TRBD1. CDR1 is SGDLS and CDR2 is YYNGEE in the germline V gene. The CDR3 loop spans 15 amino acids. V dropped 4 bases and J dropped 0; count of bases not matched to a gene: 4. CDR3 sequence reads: CASSQSGGSYNEQFF. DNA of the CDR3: TGTGCCAGCAGCCAGTCAGGGGGCTCCTACAATGAGCAGTTCTTC.

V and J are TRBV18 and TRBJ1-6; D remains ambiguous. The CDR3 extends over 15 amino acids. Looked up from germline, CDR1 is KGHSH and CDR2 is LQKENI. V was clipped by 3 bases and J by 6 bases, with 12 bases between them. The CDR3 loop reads CASSPRRSINSPLHF. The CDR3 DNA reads TGTGCCAGCTCACCTCGGAGGTCCATTAATTCACCCCTCCACTTT.

The CDR3 bases are TGCGCCAGCAGCTTGGTCCAATACACCGGGGAGCTGTTTTTT. It is translated as CASSLVQYTGELFF. This chain uses TRBV5-1 with TRBJ2-2; no firm D call. The germline V gene encodes CDR1 SGHRS and CDR2 YFSETQ. V was shortened by 0 bases and J by 3 bases, with 6 bases between the two germline ends. This CDR3 has 14 residues.

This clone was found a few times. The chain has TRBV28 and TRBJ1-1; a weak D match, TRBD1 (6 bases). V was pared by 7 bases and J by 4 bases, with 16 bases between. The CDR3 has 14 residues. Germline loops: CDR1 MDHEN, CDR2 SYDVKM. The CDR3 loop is CASTPPTGGTEAFF. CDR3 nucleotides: TGTGCCAGCACCCCCCCGACAGGAGGCACTGAAGCTTTCTTT. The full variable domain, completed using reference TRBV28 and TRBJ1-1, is DVKVTQSSRYLVKRTGEKVFLECVQDMDHENMFWYRQDPGLGLRLIYFSYDVKMKEKGDIPEGYSVSREKKERFSLILESASTNQTSMYLCASTPPTGGTEAFFGQGTRLTVV.

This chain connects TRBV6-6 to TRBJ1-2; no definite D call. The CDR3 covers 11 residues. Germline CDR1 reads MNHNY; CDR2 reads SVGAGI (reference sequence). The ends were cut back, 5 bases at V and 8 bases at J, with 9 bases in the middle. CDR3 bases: TGTGCCAGCAGTAAAACGGGAGGCTACACCTTC. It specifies CASSKTGGYTF.

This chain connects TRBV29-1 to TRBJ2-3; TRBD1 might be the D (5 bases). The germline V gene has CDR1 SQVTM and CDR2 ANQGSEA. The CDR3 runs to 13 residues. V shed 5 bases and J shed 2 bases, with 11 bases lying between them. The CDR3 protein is CSVCVRVTDTQYF. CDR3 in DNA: TGCAGCGTTTGCGTCAGGGTCACAGATACGCAGTATTTT.

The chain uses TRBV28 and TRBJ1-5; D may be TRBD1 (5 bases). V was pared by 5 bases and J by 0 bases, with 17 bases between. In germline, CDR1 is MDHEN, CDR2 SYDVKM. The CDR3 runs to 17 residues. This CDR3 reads CASSPLRGIDSNQPQHF. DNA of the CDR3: TGTGCCAGCAGTCCCCTCCGGGGGATAGATAGCAATCAGCCCCAGCATTTT.

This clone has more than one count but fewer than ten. CDR3 DNA: TGTGCCAGCAGCTTTACAGGGTACAACAATGAGCAGTTCTTC. Translated: CASSFTGYNNEQFF. V gene TRBV5-4 combines with J gene TRBJ2-1; maybe TRBD1 (6 bases). The CDR3 is made up of 14 amino acids. Looked up from germline, CDR1 is SGHNT and CDR2 is YYREEE (reference sequence). Trimming removed 2 bases from V and 5 bases from J, with 11 bases in between.

The DNA of the CDR3 is TGTGCCAGCAGCTCATGGACTAGCGCTAGATCCTACGAGCAGTACTTC. Translating gives CASSSWTSARSYEQYF. V usage is TRBV7-2 and J usage is TRBJ2-7, with 9 bases matching TRBD2. The CDR3 spans 16 residues. The germline V gene encodes CDR1 SGHTA and CDR2 FQGNSA. After removal of 4 bases from V and 1 base from J, the junction contained 8 bases not matched to a gene.

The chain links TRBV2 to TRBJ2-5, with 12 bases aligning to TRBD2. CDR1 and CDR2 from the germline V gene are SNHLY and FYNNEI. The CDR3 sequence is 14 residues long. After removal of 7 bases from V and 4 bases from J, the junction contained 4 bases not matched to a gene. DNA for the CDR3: TGTGCCAGCACCGAGGGACTAGCGGGAGAGACCCAGTACTTC. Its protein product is CASTEGLAGETQYF.